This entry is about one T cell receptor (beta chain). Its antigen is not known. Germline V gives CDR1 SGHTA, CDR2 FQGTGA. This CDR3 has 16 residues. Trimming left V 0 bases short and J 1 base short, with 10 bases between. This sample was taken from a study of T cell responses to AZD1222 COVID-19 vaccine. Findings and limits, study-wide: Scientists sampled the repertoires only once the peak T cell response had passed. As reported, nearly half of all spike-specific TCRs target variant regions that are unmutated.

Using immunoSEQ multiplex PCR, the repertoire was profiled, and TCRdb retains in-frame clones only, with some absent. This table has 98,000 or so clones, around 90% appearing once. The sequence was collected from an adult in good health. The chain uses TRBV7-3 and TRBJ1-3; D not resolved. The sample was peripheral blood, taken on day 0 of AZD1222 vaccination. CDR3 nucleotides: TGTGCCAGCAGCTTAACGCCGGGTCTTTCTGGAAACACCATATATTTT. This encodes CASSLTPGLSGNTIYF.